Below are 27 T cell receptor beta chains sequenced from a single sample in a study of blood T cell repertoires in COVID-19. The protocol was immunoSEQ multiplex PCR, while the TCRdb copy is restricted to in-frame clones and leaves out a portion. The table records 93,000 or so clones, 70% to 90% of them present only once. Source material: peripheral blood. Source of these receptors: a man aged 45-65 years in a cohort sampled during active COVID-19.

The J gene is TRBJ2-7, the V gene TRBV6-4; a weak D match, TRBD1 (5 bases). Trimming stripped 2 bases from V and 0 bases from J, with 14 bases between. The germline CDR1 and CDR2 sequences are MRHNA and SNTAGT. The CDR3 covers 16 residues. CDR3 residues: CASSDTGSDSSYEQYV. CDR3 DNA sequence: TGTGCCAGCAGTGACACTGGCTCCGACAGCTCCTACGAGCAGTACGTC.

This clone was counted a single time. The CDR3 coding sequence is TGCGCCAGCAGGGACGAACCGATTGGAGGACTGTTTTTT. Translated: CASRDEPIGGLFF. J is TRBJ1-4 and V is TRBV5-1; no clear D gene. The length of the CDR3 is 13 residues. Deletions cut 5 bases from V and 13 bases from J, with 18 bases between. From germline, CDR1 is SGHRS and CDR2 YFSETQ. The full variable domain, with the rest looked up from reference TRBV5-1 and TRBJ1-4, is KAGVTQTPRYLIKTRGQQVTLSCSPISGHRSVSWYQQTPGQGLQFLFEYFSETQRNKGNFPGRFSGRQFSNSRSEMNVSTLELGDSALYLCASRDEPIGGLFFGSGTQLSVL.

The chain is built from TRBV4-3 and TRBJ2-7; D is possibly TRBD2 (5 bases). V was trimmed by 0 bases and J by 0 bases, leaving 15 bases between them. The CDR3 has 17 residues. The germline V gene encodes CDR1 LGHNA and CDR2 YSLEER. CDR3 residues: CASSQDRLGLSSYEQYF. The CDR3 coding sequence is TGCGCCAGCAGCCAAGACAGGTTAGGACTGAGCTCCTACGAGCAGTACTTC.

The genes are TRBV19 and TRBJ2-3, with 7 bases that match TRBD2. This CDR3 is built from 15 residues. V shed 3 bases and J 2 bases; nucleotides not matched to a gene: 5. From germline, CDR1 is LNHDA and CDR2 SQIVND (reference sequence). The CDR3 DNA is TGTGCCAGTAGTATCGGGCGGGGGTCCACAGATACGCAGTATTTT. It codes for CASSIGRGSTDTQYF.

This chain uses TRBV9 with TRBJ1-3; the match to TRBD1 covers 8 bases. Trimming at V came to 3 bases and at J to 6 bases, leaving 8 bases not matched to a gene. CDR3 length equals 15 residues. Germline CDR1 is SGDLS and CDR2 is YYNGEE. CDR3 nucleotides: TGTGCCAGCAGCGCGACAGGGGTCGGGGCAAACACCATATATTTT. Translated, it gives CASSATGVGANTIYF. Supplemented by reference TRBV9 and TRBJ1-3, the full variable domain reads DSGVTQTPKHLITATGQRVTLRCSPRSGDLSVYWYQQSLDQGLQFLIQYYNGEERAKGNILERFSAQQFPDLHSELNLSSLELGDSALYFCASSATGVGANTIYFGEGSWLTVV.

The chain carries TRBV19 and TRBJ2-5; TRBD2 matches at 7 bases. Germline assignment: CDR1 LNHDA and CDR2 SQIVND (reference sequence). This CDR3 contains 12 residues. Germline trimming cut 5 bases from V and 5 bases from J; bases unmatched to any gene: 2. DNA of the CDR3: TGTGCCAGTAGTCAGGGAGGGGAGACCCAGTACTTC. Its protein is CASSQGGETQYF.

On this clone itself: Distinct nucleotide sequences in the sample also encode this CDR3. The chain couples TRBV19 to TRBJ2-3, with 10 nucleotides matching TRBD1. The CDR3 consists of 16 residues. V lost 3 bases, J lost 1 base, and 4 bases stayed unmatched. From germline, CDR1 is LNHDA and CDR2 SQIVND (reference sequence). The CDR3 sequence: CASSIGTGEGTDTQYF. CDR3 sequence (DNA): TGTGCCAGTAGTATCGGGACAGGGGAGGGCACAGATACGCAGTATTTT.

V and J are TRBV7-9 and TRBJ1-1; D gene uncertain. The germline gives CDR1 SEHNR, CDR2 FQNEAQ (reference sequence). The V gene lost 5 bases and the J gene lost 4 bases, with 14 bases spanning the gap. The length of the CDR3 is 14 residues. DNA for the CDR3: TGTGCCAGCAGCGCGGGCCAGGTGGGCACTGAAGCTTTCTTT. It codes for CASSAGQVGTEAFF.

V and J are TRBV10-3 and TRBJ1-2; D is perhaps TRBD1 (6 bases). The CDR3 runs to 14 residues. From germline, CDR1 is ENHRY and CDR2 SYGVKD. V lost 5 bases and J lost 0, with 10 bases in between. The CDR3: CAISSGTTNYGYTF. Written as DNA, the CDR3 is TGTGCCATCAGTTCCGGGACAACTAACTATGGCTACACCTTC.

The chain is built from TRBV13 and TRBJ1-4; possible D gene TRBD1, 6 bases. The CDR3 loop spans 17 amino acids. The ends were cut back, 2 bases at V and 5 bases at J, with 18 bases in the middle. Germline V CDR1 and CDR2: PRHDT, FYEKMQ (reference sequence). This chain's CDR3 is CASSLNRQAGSNEKLFF. The CDR3 DNA reads TGTGCCAGCAGCTTAAACCGACAGGCGGGTTCGAATGAAAAACTGTTTTTT.

This clone has just one count. V and J are TRBV24-1 and TRBJ2-5; 7 bases match TRBD2. V lost 7 bases and J lost 0; bases outside the gene matches: 1. The CDR3 is made up of 13 amino acids. CDR1 and CDR2 from the germline V gene are KGHDR and SFDVKD. The CDR3 DNA is TGTGCCACCAGCGGGGGGTACCAAGAGACCCAGTACTTC. This gives the protein CATSGGYQETQYF.

This clone was recorded a few times. The rearrangement joins TRBV27 to TRBJ2-7; maybe TRBD1 (5 bases). The V gene's germline CDR1 is MNHEY and CDR2 SMNVEV (reference sequence). The V end was cut by 2 bases, the J end by 1 base, with 12 bases between. The CDR3 contains 15 residues. CDR3 bases: TGTGCCAGCAGTTTAGGGTCGTCAGGGTCCTACGAGCAGTACTTC. Translated, it gives CASSLGSSGSYEQYF.

The rearrangement uses TRBV19 and TRBJ1-1, with D tentatively TRBD1 (5 bases). The germline gives CDR1 LNHDA, CDR2 SQIVND (reference sequence). V was cut by 3 bases and J by 5 bases, with 13 bases left in between. This CDR3 is built from 14 residues. CDR3 coding DNA: TGTGCCAGTAGTATCCCGGGGGGGAATACTGAAGCTTTCTTT. Its protein is CASSIPGGNTEAFF.

The chain recombines TRBV29-1 with TRBJ1-1; no definite D call. V was trimmed by 5 bases and J by 7 bases, leaving 8 bases between them. The germline V gene encodes CDR1 SQVTM and CDR2 ANQGSEA. The CDR3 runs to 10 residues. The CDR3 coding sequence is TGCAGCGTTATTGGAGATGAAGCTTTCTTT. Translated: CSVIGDEAFF.

This clone was detected once. The genes are TRBV29-1 and TRBJ1-5, with D hard to call. CDR1 and CDR2 from the germline V gene are SQVTM and ANQGSEA. There are 14 residues in the CDR3. With 4 bases removed from V and 4 bases from J, the gap between germline ends came to 14 bases. CDR3 in amino acids: CSVGSGDRNQPQHF. The CDR3 DNA is TGCAGCGTTGGATCGGGAGATAGGAATCAGCCCCAGCATTTT.

This chain joins TRBV7-9 and TRBJ2-5; 10 bases fit TRBD2. Germline trimming cut 1 base from V and 0 bases from J; bases unmatched to any gene: 8. The CDR3 runs to 18 residues. The germline CDR1 and CDR2 sequences are SEHNR and FQNEAQ (reference sequence). As DNA, the CDR3 is TGTGCCAGCAGCTTAGTGAAGTTAGCGGGGGGCGACCAAGAGACCCAGTACTTC. Its translation is CASSLVKLAGGDQETQYF.

This clone showed up just once. The chain joins TRBV6-2 or TRBV6-3 to TRBJ2-7; TRBD1 matches 8 bases. The germline CDR1 and CDR2 sequences are MNHEY and SVGEGT. The CDR3 is 15 amino acids. The V segment lost 0 bases and the J segment 4 bases; nucleotides outside the gene matches: 5. The CDR3 bases are TGTGCCAGCAGTTACTCCTCAGGGGGCCAGTACGAGCAGTACGTC. Translated: CASSYSSGGQYEQYV.

CDR3 sequence reads: CASSVGVAGGETQYF. The CDR3 DNA reads as TGTGCCAGCAGCGTAGGTGTAGCGGGGGGCGAGACCCAGTACTTC. This chain uses TRBV9 with TRBJ2-5; 10 positions match TRBD2. The germline gives CDR1 SGDLS, CDR2 YYNGEE. The CDR3 totals 15 residues. The V segment lost 0 bases and the J segment 5 bases; nucleotides outside the gene matches: 4.

This chain's CDR3 is CASSRGLAGGETQYF. For the CDR3, the DNA is TGCGCCAGCAGTAGGGGACTAGCGGGGGGAGAGACCCAGTACTTC. This chain joins TRBV4-1 and TRBJ2-5; 15 nucleotides align to TRBD2. The J segment lost 4 bases and the V segment lost 6 bases, leaving 3 bases of the junction unmatched. Germline CDR1 MGHRA, CDR2 YSYEKL. The CDR3 sequence is 15 residues long.

The chain carries TRBV7-9 and TRBJ2-7; 7 positions agree with TRBD1. The J segment lost 4 bases and the V segment lost 2 bases, leaving 2 bases of the junction unmatched. Germline CDR1 SEHNR, CDR2 FQNEAQ (reference sequence). The CDR3 is 13 residues long. The CDR3 coding sequence is TGTGCCAGCAGCTTAACAGGGGAGTACGAGCAGTACGTC. Amino acids: CASSLTGEYEQYV.

This chain connects TRBV15 to TRBJ2-3; D is possibly TRBD2 (7 bases). The CDR3 runs 14 residues. Germline-derived CDR1 and CDR2 are LNHNV and YYDKDF (reference sequence). The V gene lost 6 bases and the J gene lost 6 bases, with 16 bases spanning the gap. The CDR3 loop reads CATRLRGPLDTQYF. The CDR3 nucleotides read TGTGCCACCAGGCTGCGGGGGCCTTTGGATACGCAGTATTTT.

This chain uses TRBV24-1 with TRBJ2-5; weak D call: TRBD2 (6 bases). This CDR3 is 15 amino acids long. Trimming took off 2 bases at V and 7 bases at J, with 16 bases between the two ends. CDR1 KGHDR and CDR2 SFDVKD come from the germline V gene. The CDR3 spells CATSDSGTVEGTQYF. CDR3 nucleotide sequence: TGTGCCACCAGTGATTCCGGGACTGTCGAGGGGACCCAGTACTTC.

J is TRBJ1-6 and V is TRBV6-6; the match to TRBD1 covers 10 bases. Germline V gives CDR1 MNHNY, CDR2 SVGAGI (reference sequence). The CDR3 sequence is 13 residues long. Trimming at V came to 4 bases and at J to 14 bases, leaving 5 bases not matched to a gene. The CDR3 here is CASSFTGQGTLHF. The CDR3 DNA sequence: TGTGCCAGCAGTTTCACGGGACAGGGGACCCTCCACTTT.

This chain joins TRBV6-5 and TRBJ1-2, with 9 bases matching TRBD1. The CDR3 consists of 15 residues. The ends lost 6 bases at V and 4 bases at J; junction bases unmatched: 9. Germline CDR1 and CDR2: MNHEY and SVGAGI. In nucleotides, the CDR3 is TGTGCCAGCAGGGTAGGGACAGGGAACCCCTATGGCTACACCTTC. It specifies CASRVGTGNPYGYTF.

CDR3 in DNA: TGCGCCAGCAGCCAACCCGGACAGACTAACTATGGCTACACCTTC. Its translation: CASSQPGQTNYGYTF. The rearrangement links TRBV4-1 to TRBJ1-2; D might be TRBD1 (6 bases). CDR1 and CDR2 (germline): MGHRA, YSYEKL. V lost 2 bases to trimming and J lost 0 bases, with 10 bases between them. This CDR3 is 15 amino acids long.

The V gene is TRBV19, the J gene TRBJ1-6; D is uncertain. The ends were cut back, 5 bases at V and 8 bases at J, with 13 bases in the middle. CDR1 is LNHDA, CDR2 SQIVND, per germline (reference sequence). The CDR3 runs 14 residues. CDR3 sequence: CASSEGRGHSPLHF. The CDR3 DNA sequence: TGTGCCAGTAGTGAGGGCAGAGGTCATTCACCCCTCCACTTT.

This chain uses TRBV6-2 or TRBV6-3 with TRBJ2-7; unclear D gene. This CDR3 spans 11 amino acids. Germline assignment: CDR1 MNHEY and CDR2 SVGEGT. Trimming pared 6 bases from V and 6 bases from J, leaving 9 bases between. CDR3 loop: CASSSSSEQYF. The CDR3 bases are TGTGCCAGCAGCTCCTCTTCCGAGCAGTACTTC.